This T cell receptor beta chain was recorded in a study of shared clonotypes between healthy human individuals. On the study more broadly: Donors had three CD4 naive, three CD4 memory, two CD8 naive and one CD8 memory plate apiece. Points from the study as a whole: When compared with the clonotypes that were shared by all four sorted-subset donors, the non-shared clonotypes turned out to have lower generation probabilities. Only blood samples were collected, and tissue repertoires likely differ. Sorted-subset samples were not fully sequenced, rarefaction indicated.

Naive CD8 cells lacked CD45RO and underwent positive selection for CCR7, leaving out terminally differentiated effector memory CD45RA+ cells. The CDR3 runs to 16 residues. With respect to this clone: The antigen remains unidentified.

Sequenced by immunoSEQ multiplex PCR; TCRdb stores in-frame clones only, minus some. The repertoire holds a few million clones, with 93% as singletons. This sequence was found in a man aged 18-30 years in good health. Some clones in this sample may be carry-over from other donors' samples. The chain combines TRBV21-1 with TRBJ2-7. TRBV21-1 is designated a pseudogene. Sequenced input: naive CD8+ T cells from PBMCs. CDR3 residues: CASIPGGGRRLNEQYF. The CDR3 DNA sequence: TGTGCCAGCATCCCAGGTGGGGGACGGCGGCTGAACGAGCAGTACTTC.